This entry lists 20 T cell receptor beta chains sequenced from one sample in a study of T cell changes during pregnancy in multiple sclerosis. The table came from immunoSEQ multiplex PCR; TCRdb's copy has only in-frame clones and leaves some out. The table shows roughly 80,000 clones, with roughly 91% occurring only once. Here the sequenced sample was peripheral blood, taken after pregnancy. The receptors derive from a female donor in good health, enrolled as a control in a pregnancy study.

The CDR3 sequence: CAWSRFGSGANVLTF. CDR3 DNA sequence: TGTGCCTGGAGTCGATTCGGGTCTGGGGCCAACGTCCTGACTTTC. The J gene is TRBJ2-6, the V gene TRBV30; D is uncertain. Germline V gene data show CDR1 as GTSNPN and CDR2 as SVGIG (reference sequence). The CDR3 contains 15 residues. V gave up 2 bases and J gave up 1 base, with 9 bases separating them.

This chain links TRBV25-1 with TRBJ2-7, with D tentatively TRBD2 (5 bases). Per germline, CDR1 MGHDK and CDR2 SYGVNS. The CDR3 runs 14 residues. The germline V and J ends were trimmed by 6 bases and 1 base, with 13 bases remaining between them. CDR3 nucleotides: TGTGCCAGCAGGTCCGGAGGCCTGTCCTACGAGCAGTACTTC. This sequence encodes CASRSGGLSYEQYF.

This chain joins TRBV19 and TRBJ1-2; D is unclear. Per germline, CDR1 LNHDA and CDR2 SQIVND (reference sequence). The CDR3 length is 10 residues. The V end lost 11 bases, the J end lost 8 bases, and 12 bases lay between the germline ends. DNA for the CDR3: TGTGCCTCGTCAGACTTGGGCTACACCTTC. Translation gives CASSDLGYTF. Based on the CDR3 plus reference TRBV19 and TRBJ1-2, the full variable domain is DGGITQSPKYLFRKEGQNVTLSCEQNLNHDAMYWYRQDPGQGLRLIYYSQIVNDFQKGDIAEGYSVSREKKESFPLTVTSAQKNPTAFYLCASSDLGYTFGSGTRLTVV.

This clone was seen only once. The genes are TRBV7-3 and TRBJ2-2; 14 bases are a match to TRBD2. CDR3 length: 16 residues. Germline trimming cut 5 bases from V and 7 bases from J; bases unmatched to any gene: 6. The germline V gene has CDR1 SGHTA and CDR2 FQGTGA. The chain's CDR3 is CASSPETSGGVGELFF. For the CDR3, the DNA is TGTGCCAGCAGCCCAGAGACTAGCGGGGGGGTCGGGGAGCTGTTTTTT.

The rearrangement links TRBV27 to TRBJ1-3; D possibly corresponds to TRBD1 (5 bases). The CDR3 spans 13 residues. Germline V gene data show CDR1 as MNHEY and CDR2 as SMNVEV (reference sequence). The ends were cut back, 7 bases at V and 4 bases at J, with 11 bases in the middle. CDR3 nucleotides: TGTGCCAGCATCCAGGGTCAAGGAAACACCATATATTTT. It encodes CASIQGQGNTIYF.

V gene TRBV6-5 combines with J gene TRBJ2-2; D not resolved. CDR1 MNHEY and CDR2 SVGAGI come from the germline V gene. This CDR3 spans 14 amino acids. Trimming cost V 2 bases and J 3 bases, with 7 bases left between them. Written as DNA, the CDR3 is TGTGCCAGCAGTTACGGCTCCTACACCGGGGAGCTGTTTTTT. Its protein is CASSYGSYTGELFF.

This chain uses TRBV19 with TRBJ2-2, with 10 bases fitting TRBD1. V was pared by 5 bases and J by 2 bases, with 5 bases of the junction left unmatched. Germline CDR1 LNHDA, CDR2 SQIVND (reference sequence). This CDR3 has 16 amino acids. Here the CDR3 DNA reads TGTGCCAGTAGTCGAGGGACAGGGGCCAACACCGGGGAGCTGTTTTTT. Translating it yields CASSRGTGANTGELFF.

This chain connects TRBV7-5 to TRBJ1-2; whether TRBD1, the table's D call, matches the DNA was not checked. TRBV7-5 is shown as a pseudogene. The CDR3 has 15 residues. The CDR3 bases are TGTGCCAGAAGCTCAGACACCTGGGACAGTGATGGCTACACCTTC. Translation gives CARSSDTWDSDGYTF.

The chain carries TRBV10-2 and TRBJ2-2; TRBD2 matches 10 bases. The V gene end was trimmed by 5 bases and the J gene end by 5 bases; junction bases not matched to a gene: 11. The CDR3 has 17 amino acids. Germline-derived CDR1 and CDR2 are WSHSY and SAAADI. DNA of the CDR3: TGCGCCAGCAGTACCTTGGGACTAGCGAGAGAAACCGGGGAGCTGTTTTTT. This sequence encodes CASSTLGLARETGELFF.

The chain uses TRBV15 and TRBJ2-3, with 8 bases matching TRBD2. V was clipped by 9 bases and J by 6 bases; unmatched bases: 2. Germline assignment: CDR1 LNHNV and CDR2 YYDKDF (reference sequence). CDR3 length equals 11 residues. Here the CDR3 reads CATGLGDTQYF. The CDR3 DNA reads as TGTGCCACGGGACTAGGGGATACGCAGTATTTT.

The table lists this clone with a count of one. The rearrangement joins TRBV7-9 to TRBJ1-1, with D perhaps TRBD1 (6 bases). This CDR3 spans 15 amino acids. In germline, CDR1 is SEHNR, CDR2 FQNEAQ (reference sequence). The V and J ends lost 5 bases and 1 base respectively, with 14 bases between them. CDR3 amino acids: CASSLGRGTNTEAFF. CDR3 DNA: TGTGCCAGCAGCCTCGGTAGGGGGACGAACACTGAAGCTTTCTTT.

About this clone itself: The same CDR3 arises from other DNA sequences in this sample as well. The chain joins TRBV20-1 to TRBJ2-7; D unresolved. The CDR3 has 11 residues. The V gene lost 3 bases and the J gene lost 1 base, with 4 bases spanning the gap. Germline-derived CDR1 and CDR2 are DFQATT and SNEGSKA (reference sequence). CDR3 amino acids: CSASLSYEQYF. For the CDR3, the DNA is TGCAGTGCTAGCCTGTCCTACGAGCAGTACTTC.

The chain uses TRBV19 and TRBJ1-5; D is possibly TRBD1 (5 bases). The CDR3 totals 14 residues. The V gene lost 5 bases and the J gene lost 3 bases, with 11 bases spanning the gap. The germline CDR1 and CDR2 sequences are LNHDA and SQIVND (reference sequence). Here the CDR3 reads CASSSGVNNQPQHF. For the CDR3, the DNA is TGTGCCAGTAGTTCGGGGGTTAACAATCAGCCCCAGCATTTT.

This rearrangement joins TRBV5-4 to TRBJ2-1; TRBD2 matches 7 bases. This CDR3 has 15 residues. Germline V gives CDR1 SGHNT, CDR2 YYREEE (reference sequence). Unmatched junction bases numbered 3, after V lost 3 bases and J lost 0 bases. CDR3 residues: CASSYGRSSYNEQFF. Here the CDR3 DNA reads TGTGCCAGCAGCTACGGGAGGAGCTCCTACAATGAGCAGTTCTTC.

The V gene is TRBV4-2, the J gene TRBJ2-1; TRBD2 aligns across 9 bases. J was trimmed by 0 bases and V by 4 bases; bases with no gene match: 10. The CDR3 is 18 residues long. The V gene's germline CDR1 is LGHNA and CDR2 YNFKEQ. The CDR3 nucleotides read TGTGCCAGCAGCCGACGAACCCTGACTAGCGGCTCCTACAATGAGCAGTTCTTC. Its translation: CASSRRTLTSGSYNEQFF.

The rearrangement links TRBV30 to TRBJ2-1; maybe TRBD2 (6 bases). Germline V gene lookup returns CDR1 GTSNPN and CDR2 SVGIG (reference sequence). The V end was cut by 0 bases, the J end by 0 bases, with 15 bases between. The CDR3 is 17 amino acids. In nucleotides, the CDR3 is TGTGCCTGGAGTGTTGGGCGGGGCACCAGCTCCTACAATGAGCAGTTCTTC. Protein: CAWSVGRGTSSYNEQFF.

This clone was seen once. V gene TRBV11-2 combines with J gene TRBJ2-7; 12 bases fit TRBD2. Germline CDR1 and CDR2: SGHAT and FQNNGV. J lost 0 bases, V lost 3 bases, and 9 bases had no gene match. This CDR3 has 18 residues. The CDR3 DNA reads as TGTGCCAGCAGCTTGGAGACTAGCGGGGGCGCGTTCTCCTACGAGCAGTACTTC. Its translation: CASSLETSGGAFSYEQYF.

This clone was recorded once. CDR3 sequence reads: CASSAGTGSGYGYTF. The CDR3 DNA reads TGTGCCAGCTCAGCGGGGACAGGGTCCGGGTATGGCTACACCTTC. V and J are TRBV18 and TRBJ1-2, with 9 bases matching TRBD1. This CDR3 region has 15 residues. Germline lookup yields CDR1 KGHSH and CDR2 LQKENI. Trimming cost V 5 bases and J 5 bases; bases outside gene matches: 9.

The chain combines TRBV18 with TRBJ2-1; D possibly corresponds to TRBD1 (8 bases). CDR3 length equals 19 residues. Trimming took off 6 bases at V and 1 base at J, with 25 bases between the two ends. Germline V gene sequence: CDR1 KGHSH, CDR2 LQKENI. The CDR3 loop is CASSPKLQGEGQSYNEQFF. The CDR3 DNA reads TGTGCCAGCTCGCCTAAGCTACAGGGGGAGGGCCAATCCTACAATGAGCAGTTCTTC.

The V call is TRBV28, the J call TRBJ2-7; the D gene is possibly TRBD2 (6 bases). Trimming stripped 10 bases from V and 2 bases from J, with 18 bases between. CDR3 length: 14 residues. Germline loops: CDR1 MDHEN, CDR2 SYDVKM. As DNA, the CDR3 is TGTGCCACCAAGAGGAGGGACTCCACCTACGAGCAGTACTTC. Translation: CATKRRDSTYEQYF.